In its sample, the clone carrying this TCR beta chain was seen a few times. Sample treatment: roughly 19 received Ad26.COV2.S at low or high dose, single or two shots; 5 received placebo; per-sample allocation not given. At day 63 after the first vaccine or placebo injection, samples were drawn. This sample is part of a study of Ad26.COV2.S vaccination and SARS-CoV-2 variants. Generated by immunoSEQ multiplex PCR, the TCRdb table keeps only in-frame clones and is missing some. This sample yields about 480,000 clones, of which approximately 88% are seen a single time; about 13% belongs to the top ten. The sequence derives from a person between 18 and 60 years old who received the Ad26.COV2.S COVID-19 vaccine or a placebo. The sequenced sample was peripheral blood, obtained in a trial of Ad26.COV2.S vaccine versus placebo.

The CDR3 loop reads CASSLSVSGELFF. As DNA, the CDR3 is TGTGCCAGCAGCTTAAGTGTATCCGGGGAGCTGTTTTTT. The rearrangement joins TRBV11-2 to TRBJ2-2; D is ambiguous. V was shortened by 2 bases and J by 6 bases, with 7 bases between the two germline ends. The CDR3 totals 13 residues. Germline V gives CDR1 SGHAT, CDR2 FQNNGV. The full variable domain, rest sourced from reference TRBV11-2 and TRBJ2-2, is EAGVAQSPRYKIIEKRQSVAFWCNPISGHATLYWYQQILGQGPKLLIQFQNNGVVDDSQLPKDRFSAERLKGVDSTLKIQPAKLEDSAVYLCASSLSVSGELFFGEGSRLTVL.